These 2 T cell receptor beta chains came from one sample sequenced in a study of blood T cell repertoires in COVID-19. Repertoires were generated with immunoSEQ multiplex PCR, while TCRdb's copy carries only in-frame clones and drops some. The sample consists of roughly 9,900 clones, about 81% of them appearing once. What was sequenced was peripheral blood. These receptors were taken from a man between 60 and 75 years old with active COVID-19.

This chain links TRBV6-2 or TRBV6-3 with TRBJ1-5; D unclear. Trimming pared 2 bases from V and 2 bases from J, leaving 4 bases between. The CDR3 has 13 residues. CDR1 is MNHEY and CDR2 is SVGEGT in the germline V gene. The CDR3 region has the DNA TGTGCCAGCAGTTACGAGGGCAATCAGCCCCAGCATTTT. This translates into CASSYEGNQPQHF.

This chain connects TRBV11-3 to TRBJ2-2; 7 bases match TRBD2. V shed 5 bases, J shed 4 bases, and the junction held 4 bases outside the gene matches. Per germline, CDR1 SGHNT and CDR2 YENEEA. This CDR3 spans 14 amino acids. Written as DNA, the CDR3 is TGTGCCAGCAGCCCTTGGGGGGGCACCGGGGAGCTGTTTTTT. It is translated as CASSPWGGTGELFF.